In its sample, the clone carrying this T cell receptor (beta chain) was seen once. Original processing methods: For nucleated cells, counts were estimated from reference gene primer amplification. TCRdb's table, derived via immunoSEQ multiplex PCR, lists solely in-frame clones and lacks some. V, J and clone size are those of that table, while D and trimming were read from the DNA. The sample carries more than 90,000 clones, 75% to 85% recorded once. This entry is derived from a study of blood T cell repertoires in COVID-19. Overall study: Acute and convalescent COVID-19 specimens originated in the United States, Italy and Spain. PBMCs, B-cell-depleted T cells, or T cells provided the cDNA or gDNA that made up the material.

The sequenced sample consisted of peripheral blood. This TCR came from a man aged 65-85 years with acute or convalescent COVID-19.

CDR3 loop: CASSQEVQTPAFF. The CDR3 DNA sequence: TGTGCCAGCAGCCAAGAGGTGCAGACTCCAGCTTTCTTT. The V call is TRBV3-1 (or the pseudogene TRBV3-2), the J call TRBJ1-1; D not resolved. Trimming shortened V by 0 bases and J by 10 bases, and 12 bases separated the two germline ends. CDR1 LGHDT and CDR2 YNNKEL come from the germline V gene (reference sequence). The CDR3 runs 13 residues.